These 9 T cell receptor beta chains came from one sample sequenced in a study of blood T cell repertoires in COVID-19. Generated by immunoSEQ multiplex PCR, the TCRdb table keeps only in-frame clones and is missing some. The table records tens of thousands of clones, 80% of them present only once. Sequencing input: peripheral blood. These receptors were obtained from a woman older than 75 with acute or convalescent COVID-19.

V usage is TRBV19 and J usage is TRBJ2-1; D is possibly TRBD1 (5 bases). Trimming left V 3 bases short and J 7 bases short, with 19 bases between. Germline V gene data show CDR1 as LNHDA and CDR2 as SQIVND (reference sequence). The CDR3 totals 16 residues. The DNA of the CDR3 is TGTGCCAGTAGTATGTGGGCAGGGAAAGGGAATAATGAGCAGTTCTTC. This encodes CASSMWAGKGNNEQFF.

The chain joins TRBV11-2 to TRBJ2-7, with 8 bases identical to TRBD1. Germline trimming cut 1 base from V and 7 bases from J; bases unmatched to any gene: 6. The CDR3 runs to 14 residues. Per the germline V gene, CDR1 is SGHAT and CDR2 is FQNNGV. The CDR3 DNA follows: TGTGCCAGCAGCTTAGCTCAGGGGGCGCAGGAGCAGTACTTC. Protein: CASSLAQGAQEQYF.

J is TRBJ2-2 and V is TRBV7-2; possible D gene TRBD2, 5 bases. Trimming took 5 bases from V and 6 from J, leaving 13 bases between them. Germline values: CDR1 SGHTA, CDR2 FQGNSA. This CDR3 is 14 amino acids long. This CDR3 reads CASSQREPPGELFF. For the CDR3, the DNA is TGTGCCAGCAGCCAACGGGAACCCCCCGGGGAGCTGTTTTTT. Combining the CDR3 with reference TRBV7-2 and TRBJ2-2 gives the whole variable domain GAGVSQSPSNKVTEKGKDVELRCDPISGHTALYWYRQSLGQGLEFLIYFQGNSAPDKSGLPSDRFSAERTGGSVSTLTIQRTQQEDSAVYLCASSQREPPGELFFGEGSRLTVL.

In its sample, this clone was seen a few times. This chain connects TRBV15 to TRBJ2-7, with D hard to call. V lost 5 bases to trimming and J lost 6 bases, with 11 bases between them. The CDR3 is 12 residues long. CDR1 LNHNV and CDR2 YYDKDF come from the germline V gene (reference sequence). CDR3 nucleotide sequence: TGTGCCACCAGCTCCCGTCTGAGCGAGCAGTACTTC. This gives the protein CATSSRLSEQYF.

The CDR3 protein is CASSPLGDTQYF. The CDR3 nucleotides read TGTGCCAGCAGTCCTCTCGGAGATACGCAGTATTTT. The chain uses TRBV13 and TRBJ2-3; D not resolved. V was trimmed by 6 bases and J by 5 bases, leaving 9 bases between them. The CDR3 sequence is 12 residues long. CDR1 is PRHDT, CDR2 FYEKMQ, per germline (reference sequence).

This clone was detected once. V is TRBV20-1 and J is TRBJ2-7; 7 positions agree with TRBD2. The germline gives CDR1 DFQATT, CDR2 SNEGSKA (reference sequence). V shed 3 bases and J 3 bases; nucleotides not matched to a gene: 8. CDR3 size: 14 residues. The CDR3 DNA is TGCAGTGCTAGTGGGGGAGCGGGGATCTACGAGCAGTACTTC. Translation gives CSASGGAGIYEQYF.

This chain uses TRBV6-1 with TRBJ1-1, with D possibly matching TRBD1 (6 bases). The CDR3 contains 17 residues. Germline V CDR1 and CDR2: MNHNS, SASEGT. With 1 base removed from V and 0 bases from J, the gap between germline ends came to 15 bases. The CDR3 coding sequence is TGTGCCAGCAGTGAAGAGGTACGAGGGGGTATGAACACTGAAGCTTTCTTT. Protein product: CASSEEVRGGMNTEAFF.

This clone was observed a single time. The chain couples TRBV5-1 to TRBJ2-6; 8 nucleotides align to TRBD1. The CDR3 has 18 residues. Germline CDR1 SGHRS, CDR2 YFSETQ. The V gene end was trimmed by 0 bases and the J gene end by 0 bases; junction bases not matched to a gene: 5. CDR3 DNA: TGCGCCAGCAGCTTGGCCTACACAGGGGGCTCTGGGGCCAACGTCCTGACTTTC. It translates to CASSLAYTGGSGANVLTF.

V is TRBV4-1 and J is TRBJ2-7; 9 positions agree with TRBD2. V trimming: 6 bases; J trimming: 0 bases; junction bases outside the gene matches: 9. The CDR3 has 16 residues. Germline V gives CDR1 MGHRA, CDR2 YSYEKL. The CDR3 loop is CASSLVAGGSSYEQYF. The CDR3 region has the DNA TGCGCCAGCAGTCTTGTCGCGGGGGGGAGCTCCTACGAGCAGTACTTC.